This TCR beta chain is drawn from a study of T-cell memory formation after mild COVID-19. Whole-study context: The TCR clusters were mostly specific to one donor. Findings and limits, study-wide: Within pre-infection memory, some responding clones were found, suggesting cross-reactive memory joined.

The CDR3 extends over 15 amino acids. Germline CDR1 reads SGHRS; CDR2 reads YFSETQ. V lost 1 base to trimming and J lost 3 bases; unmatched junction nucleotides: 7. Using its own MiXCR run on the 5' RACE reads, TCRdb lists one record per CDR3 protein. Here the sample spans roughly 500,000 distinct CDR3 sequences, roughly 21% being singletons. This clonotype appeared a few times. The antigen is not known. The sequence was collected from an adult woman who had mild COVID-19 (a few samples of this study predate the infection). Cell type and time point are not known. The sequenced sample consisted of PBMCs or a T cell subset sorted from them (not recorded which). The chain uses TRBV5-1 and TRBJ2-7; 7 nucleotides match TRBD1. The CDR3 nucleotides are TGCGCCAGCAGCTTGTATGGGGACAGCCTCTACGAGCAGTACTTC. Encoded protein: CASSLYGDSLYEQYF. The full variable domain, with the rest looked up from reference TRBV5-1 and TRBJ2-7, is KAGVTQTPRYLIKTRGQQVTLSCSPISGHRSVSWYQQTPGQGLQFLFEYFSETQRNKGNFPGRFSGRQFSNSRSEMNVSTLELGDSALYLCASSLYGDSLYEQYFGPGTRLTVT.